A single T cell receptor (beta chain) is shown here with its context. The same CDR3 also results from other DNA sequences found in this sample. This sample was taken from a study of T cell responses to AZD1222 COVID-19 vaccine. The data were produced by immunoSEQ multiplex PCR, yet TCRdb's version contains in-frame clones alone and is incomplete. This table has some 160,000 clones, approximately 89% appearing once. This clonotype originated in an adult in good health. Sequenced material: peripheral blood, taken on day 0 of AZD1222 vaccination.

The chain's CDR3 is CASSYRGGYTF. DNA of the CDR3: TGTGCCAGCAGTTACCGGGGTGGCTACACCTTC. This chain connects TRBV6-2 or TRBV6-3 to TRBJ1-2; D is unclear. The ends were cut back, 2 bases at V and 7 bases at J, with 5 bases in the middle. This CDR3 spans 11 amino acids. The germline V gene has CDR1 MNHEY and CDR2 SVGEGT.